This T cell receptor beta chain was captured in a study of beta chain features in type 1 diabetes. This clone was found a few times. Sequencing targeted expressed TCRB transcripts, as all isolated RNA had been reverse transcribed. The assay was immunoSEQ multiplex PCR, and TCRdb's table has in-frame clones only and misses some. The sample contains hundreds of thousands of clones, less than 20% of which appear only once. Trimming cost V 0 bases and J 3 bases, with 12 bases left between them. The CDR3 consists of 14 residues. Germline loops: CDR1 SQVTM, CDR2 ANQGSEA. This sequence joins TRBV29-1 and TRBJ2-7; unclear D gene. The sequenced sample consisted of naive CD4+ T cells from blood. The origin of this receptor is a man younger than 35 in good health. The CDR3 nucleotides read TGCAGCGTTGAAGATCGAGGCAGCAACTACGAGCAGTACTTC. Encoded protein: CSVEDRGSNYEQYF.